The present entry profiles one T cell receptor (beta chain) with its context. What it recognizes is unknown. The entry originates in a study of cytomegalovirus exposure and HLA in healthy donors. The length of the CDR3 is 14 residues. The germline CDR1 and CDR2 sequences are SNHLY and FYNNEI. Trimming took off 5 bases at V and 5 bases at J, with 15 bases between the two ends. Broader study findings: Later analysis identified a missense DCLRE1C variant that was linked to TCR beta V- and J-gene trimming. Donor immune exposure was known only as CMV serostatus. Across donors, most TCRs were seen rarely, yet some public ones were widespread.

The PCR ran on 60 Vbeta and 13 Jbeta primers. The method was immunoSEQ multiplex PCR; TCRdb's version includes in-frame clones alone and lacks a portion of them. In the table there are roughly 180,000 clones, more than 70% of which are singletons. The chain has TRBV2 and TRBJ2-5, with D tentatively TRBD2 (6 bases). The sample comprised PBMCs. The TCR sequence derives from a man aged 25-45 years in good health and CMV-seronegative. The CDR3 nucleotides read TGTGCCAGCAGTCAAACGGGTGGAGGGGAGACCCAGTACTTC. Its translation: CASSQTGGGETQYF.